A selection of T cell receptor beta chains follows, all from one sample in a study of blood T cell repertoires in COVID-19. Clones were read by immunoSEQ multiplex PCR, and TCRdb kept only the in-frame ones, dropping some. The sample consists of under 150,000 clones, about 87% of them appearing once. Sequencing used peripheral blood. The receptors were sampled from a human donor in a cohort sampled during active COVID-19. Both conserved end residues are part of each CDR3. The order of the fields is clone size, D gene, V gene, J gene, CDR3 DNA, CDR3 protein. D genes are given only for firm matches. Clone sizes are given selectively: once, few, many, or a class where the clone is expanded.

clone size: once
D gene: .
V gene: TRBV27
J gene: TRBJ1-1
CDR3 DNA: TGTGCCAGCAGTTCCCTATTTGCCCGGAACACTGAAGCTTTCTTT
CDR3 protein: CASSSLFARNTEAFF

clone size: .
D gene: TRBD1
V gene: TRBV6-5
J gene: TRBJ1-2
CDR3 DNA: TGTGCCAGCGGGTTGGACAGGGTCGGATGGGGCTACACCTTC
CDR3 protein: CASGLDRVGWGYTF

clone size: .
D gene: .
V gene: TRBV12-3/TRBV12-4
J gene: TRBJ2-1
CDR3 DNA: TGTGCCAGCAGCAACGTACTAGATGAGCAGTTCTTC
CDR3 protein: CASSNVLDEQFF

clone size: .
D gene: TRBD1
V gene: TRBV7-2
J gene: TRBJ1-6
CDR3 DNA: TGTGCCAGCAGCTTAGAGGGGACAGGAACGACCCTCCACTTT
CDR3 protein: CASSLEGTGTTLHF

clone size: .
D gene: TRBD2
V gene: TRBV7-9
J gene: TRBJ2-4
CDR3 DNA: TGTGCCAGCAGCCCCCCACTGGTGGCGGGGGACGTAGCCAAAAACATTCAGTACTTC
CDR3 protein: CASSPPLVAGDVAKNIQYF

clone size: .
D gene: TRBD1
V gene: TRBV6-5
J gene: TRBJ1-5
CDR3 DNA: TGTGCCAGCGGGACAGGGGGGAATCAGCCCCAGCATTTT
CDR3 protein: CASGTGGNQPQHF

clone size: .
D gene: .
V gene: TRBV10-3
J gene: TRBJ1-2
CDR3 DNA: TGTGCCATCAGTGATGGCAGAAACTATGGCTACACCTTC
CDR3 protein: CAISDGRNYGYTF

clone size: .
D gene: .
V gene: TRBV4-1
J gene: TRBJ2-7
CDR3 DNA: TGCGCCAGCAGCCAAGAATTGGGGAGAAGCTCCTACGAGCAGTACTTC
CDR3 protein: CASSQELGRSSYEQYF

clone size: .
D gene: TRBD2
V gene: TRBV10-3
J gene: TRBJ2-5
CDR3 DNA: TGTGCCATCAGTGAGGGGGAGCGTGTACTAGCGGGGCAGGAAGAGACCCAGTACTTC
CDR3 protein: CAISEGERVLAGQEETQYF

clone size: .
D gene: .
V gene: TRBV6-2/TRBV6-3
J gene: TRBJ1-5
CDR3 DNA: TGTGCCAGCAGTTACTCGGGGGGAGGCAATCAGCCCCAGCATTTT
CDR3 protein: CASSYSGGGNQPQHF

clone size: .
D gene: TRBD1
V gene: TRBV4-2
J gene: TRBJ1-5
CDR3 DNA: TGTGCCAGCAGCCCGGGGACAGGGAATCAGCCCCAGCATTTT
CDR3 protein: CASSPGTGNQPQHF

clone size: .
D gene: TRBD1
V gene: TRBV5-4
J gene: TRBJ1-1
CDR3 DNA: TGTGCCAGCAGCTTGGGACAGGGGGCCTTCACTGAAGCTTTCTTT
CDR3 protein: CASSLGQGAFTEAFF

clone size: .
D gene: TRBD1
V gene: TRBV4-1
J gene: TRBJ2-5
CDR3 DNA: TGCGCCAGCAGCCCTCGACAGGGACAGAGGGAGACCCAGTACTTC
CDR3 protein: CASSPRQGQRETQYF

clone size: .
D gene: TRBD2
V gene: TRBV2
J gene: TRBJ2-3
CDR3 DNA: TGTGCCAGCAGCGCCGGGACTAGCGGGGGAGTAGATACGCAGTATTTT
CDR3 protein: CASSAGTSGGVDTQYF